This T cell receptor (beta chain) was sequenced in a study of blood T cells in healthy people across ages. Primers used in a second PCR of roughly 6 to 11 cycles were a sample-barcoded 5' primer and a J-beta primer mix. All cDNA molecules were each tagged by a template-switch adaptor with 12 random nucleotides. TCRdb analysed the 5' RACE reads with MiXCR anew, one entry per CDR3 protein. Of a few hundred thousand distinct CDR3 sequences listed, approximately 30% are singletons. Points on this clonotype: What it recognizes is unknown.

V gave up 7 bases and J gave up 6 bases, with 15 bases separating them. Per germline, CDR1 KGHSH and CDR2 LQKENI. The CDR3 spans 13 residues. General study points: With naive T cell percentage, TCR beta diversity showed a strong correlation. Per million T cells, the diversity of TCR beta decreased roughly linearly as age advanced. Estimates of total diversity, which came from one million sequenced T cells, were considered to be underestimates.

The receptor comes from a woman aged 70-85 years in good health. This chain uses TRBV18 with TRBJ1-1, with D perhaps matching TRBD1 (6 bases). The sequencing sample was made of blood. The CDR3 sequence: CASLGTGQSEAFF. The DNA for the CDR3 is TGTGCCAGCTTGGGCACAGGACAGTCTGAAGCTTTCTTT.